This T cell receptor (beta chain) was profiled in a study of prognosis after radiotherapy for stage I lung cancer. Turning to this clonotype: One end of the junction does not line up with germline, which may come from a read error.

TCR beta CDR3 was amplified from genomic DNA by two-round multiplex PCR. TRBV and TRBJ genes each had their own specific primers in first-round PCR. TCRdb fed the multiplex PCR reads into MiXCR, producing one record per CDR3 protein. The table shows around 30,000 distinct CDR3 sequences, with around 30% occurring only once. The CDR3 length is 12 residues. Germline assignment: CDR1 MNHEY and CDR2 SVGEGT. This receptor was obtained from a donor over 45 with non-small cell lung cancer. The rearrangement uses TRBV6-2 or TRBV6-3 and TRBJ2-1; perhaps TRBD1 as D (6 bases). The sample here was PBMCs, taken before or after stereotactic body radiation therapy (not recorded which). The CDR3 DNA follows: TGTGCCAGATACGATGGGGGCAATGAGAAGTTCTTC. Translation: CARYDGGNEKFF.